What follows are 8 T cell receptor beta chains derived from one specimen sequenced in a study of technical replicates of blood from a few donors. Here immunoSEQ multiplex PCR was the method, and the copy in TCRdb shows in-frame clones only, minus some. The data contain about 95,000 clones, approximately 95% of them seen just once; the ten biggest clones take up around 0.35%. The sequencing input was T cells isolated from PBMCs. The receptors were gathered from a human donor in good health.

The J gene is TRBJ1-2, the V gene TRBV14, with a weak D call TRBD1 (5 bases). Between the trimmed V and J ends, which lost 3 bases and 2 bases, there was a span of 13 bases. Germline CDR1 is SGHDN and CDR2 is FVKESK. The CDR3 runs 15 residues. In DNA, the CDR3 is TGTGCCAGCAGCCACAGGGAAAGCAACAACTATGGCTACACCTTC. Its translation: CASSHRESNNYGYTF.

The chain couples TRBV10-3 to TRBJ2-7; perhaps TRBD2 as D (5 bases). The CDR3 sequence is 14 residues long. Germline V gives CDR1 ENHRY, CDR2 SYGVKD. V was pared by 0 bases and J by 3 bases, with 9 bases between. In nucleotides, the CDR3 is TGTGCCATCAGTGAGTCGGCGCGGGTCTACGAGCAGTACTTC. The encoded protein is CAISESARVYEQYF.

In this sample, this clone turned up once. The chain combines TRBV29-1 with TRBJ2-2; perhaps TRBD2 as D (5 bases). V was shortened by 4 bases and J by 2 bases, with 8 bases between the two germline ends. This CDR3 contains 13 residues. In germline, CDR1 is SQVTM, CDR2 ANQGSEA. Written as DNA, the CDR3 is TGCAGCGTTGCAAGCGGAAACACCGGGGAGCTGTTTTTT. Encoded protein: CSVASGNTGELFF.

V is TRBV4-2 and J is TRBJ2-7, with 12 bases matching TRBD2. Germline CDR1 reads LGHNA; CDR2 reads YNFKEQ. The length of the CDR3 is 15 residues. V gave up 5 bases and J gave up 3 bases; unmatched junction bases: 5. The CDR3 DNA reads TGTGCCAGCAGCTTCGGGACTAGCGGGTTCTACGAGCAGTACTTC. The encoded protein is CASSFGTSGFYEQYF.

This chain links TRBV28 with TRBJ2-7, with 8 positions matching TRBD1. V shed 5 bases and J 5 bases; nucleotides not matched to a gene: 5. The CDR3 sequence is 13 residues long. CDR1 and CDR2 from the germline V gene are MDHEN and SYDVKM. The CDR3 DNA reads as TGTGCCAGCAGTCCCACAGGGGGAAACGAGCAGTACTTC. This encodes CASSPTGGNEQYF.

J is TRBJ2-7 and V is TRBV7-2; the match to TRBD2 covers 11 bases. The V and J ends lost 0 bases and 3 bases, in that order; junction bases with no gene match: 4. Germline V lookup: CDR1 SGHTA, CDR2 FQGNSA. This CDR3 region has 16 residues. The CDR3 DNA reads TGTGCCAGCAGCTTAGCGACTAGCGGGACCTACTACGAGCAGTACTTC. Translation gives CASSLATSGTYYEQYF. Using reference TRBV7-2 and TRBJ2-7 for the parts outside the CDR3, the full variable domain is GAGVSQSPSNKVTEKGKDVELRCDPISGHTALYWYRQSLGQGLEFLIYFQGNSAPDKSGLPSDRFSAERTGGSVSTLTIQRTQQEDSAVYLCASSLATSGTYYEQYFGPGTRLTVT.

This chain joins TRBV6-5 and TRBJ2-5; 10 nucleotides agree with TRBD1. CDR1 MNHEY and CDR2 SVGAGI come from the germline V gene. The CDR3 runs 14 residues. J gave up 4 bases and V 4 bases, and 3 bases lay outside the gene matches. Here the CDR3 reads CASSLRTGGETQYF. CDR3 bases: TGTGCCAGCAGTTTAAGGACAGGGGGAGAGACCCAGTACTTC.

This clone has only one observation. The V and J genes are TRBV7-9 and TRBJ2-1; no firm D call. This CDR3 has 12 residues. The germline V and J ends were trimmed by 5 bases and 10 bases, with 12 bases remaining between them. Per germline, CDR1 SEHNR and CDR2 FQNEAQ (reference sequence). The CDR3 protein is CASSPSLNEQFF. The CDR3 bases are TGTGCCAGCAGCCCGAGTCTTAACGAGCAGTTCTTC.